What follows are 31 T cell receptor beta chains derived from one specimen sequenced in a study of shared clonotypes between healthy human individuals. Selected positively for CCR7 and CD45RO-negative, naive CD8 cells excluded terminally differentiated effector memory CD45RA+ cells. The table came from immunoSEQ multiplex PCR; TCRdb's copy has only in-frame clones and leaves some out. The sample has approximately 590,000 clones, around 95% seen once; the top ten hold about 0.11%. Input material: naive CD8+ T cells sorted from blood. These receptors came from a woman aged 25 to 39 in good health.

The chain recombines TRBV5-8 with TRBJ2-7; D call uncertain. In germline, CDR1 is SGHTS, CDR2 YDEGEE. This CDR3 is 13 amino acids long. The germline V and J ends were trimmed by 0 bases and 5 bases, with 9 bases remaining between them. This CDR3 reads CASSLVGTNEQYF. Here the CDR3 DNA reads TGTGCCAGCAGCTTGGTTGGAACGAACGAGCAGTACTTC.

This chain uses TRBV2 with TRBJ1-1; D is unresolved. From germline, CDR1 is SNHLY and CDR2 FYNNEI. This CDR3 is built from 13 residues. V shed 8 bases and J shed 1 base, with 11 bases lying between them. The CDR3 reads CASGAGENTEAFF. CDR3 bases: TGTGCCAGCGGAGCCGGAGAGAACACTGAAGCTTTCTTT.

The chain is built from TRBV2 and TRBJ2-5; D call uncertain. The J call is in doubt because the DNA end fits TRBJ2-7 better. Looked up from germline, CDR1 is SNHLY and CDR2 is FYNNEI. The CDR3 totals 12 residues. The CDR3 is CASSGTDYEQYF. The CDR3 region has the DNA TGTGCCAGCAGTGGGACGGATTACGAGCAGTACTTC.

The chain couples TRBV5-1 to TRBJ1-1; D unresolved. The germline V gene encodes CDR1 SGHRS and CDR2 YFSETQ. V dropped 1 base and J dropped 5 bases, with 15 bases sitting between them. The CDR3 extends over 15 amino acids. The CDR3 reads CASSLITNPKTEAFF. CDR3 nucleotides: TGCGCCAGCAGCTTGATAACGAACCCTAAGACTGAAGCTTTCTTT.

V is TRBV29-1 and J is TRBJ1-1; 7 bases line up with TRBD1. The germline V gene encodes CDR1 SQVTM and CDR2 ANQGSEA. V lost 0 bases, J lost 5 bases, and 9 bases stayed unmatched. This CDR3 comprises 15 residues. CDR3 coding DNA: TGCAGCGTTGAAGAATTAGAGACAGGGAAGACTGAAGCTTTCTTT. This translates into CSVEELETGKTEAFF.

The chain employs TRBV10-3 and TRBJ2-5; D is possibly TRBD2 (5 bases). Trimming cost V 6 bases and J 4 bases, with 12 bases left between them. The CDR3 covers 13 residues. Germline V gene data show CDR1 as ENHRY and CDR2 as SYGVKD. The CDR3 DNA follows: TGTGCCATCAGAGCCGAGGGAGCAGAGACCCAGTACTTC. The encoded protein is CAIRAEGAETQYF.

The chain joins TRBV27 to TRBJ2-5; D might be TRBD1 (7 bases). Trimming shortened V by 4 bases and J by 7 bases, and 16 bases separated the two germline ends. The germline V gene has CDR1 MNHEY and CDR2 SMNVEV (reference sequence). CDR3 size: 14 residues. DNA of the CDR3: TGTGCCAGCAGTTACGGGACAGAGACTAGGACCCAGTACTTC. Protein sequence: CASSYGTETRTQYF.

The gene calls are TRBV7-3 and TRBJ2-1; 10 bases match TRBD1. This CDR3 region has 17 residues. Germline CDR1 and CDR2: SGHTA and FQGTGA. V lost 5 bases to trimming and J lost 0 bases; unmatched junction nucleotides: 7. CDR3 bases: TGTGCCAGCAGCCATGGACAGGGGGAGGGCTCCTACAATGAGCAGTTCTTC. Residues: CASSHGQGEGSYNEQFF.

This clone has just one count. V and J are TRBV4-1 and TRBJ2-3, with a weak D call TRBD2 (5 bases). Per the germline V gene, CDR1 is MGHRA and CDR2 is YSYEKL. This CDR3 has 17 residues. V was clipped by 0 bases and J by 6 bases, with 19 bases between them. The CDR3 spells CASSQDSVMLGGDTQYF. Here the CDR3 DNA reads TGCGCCAGCAGCCAAGATTCAGTAATGCTGGGCGGGGATACGCAGTATTTT.

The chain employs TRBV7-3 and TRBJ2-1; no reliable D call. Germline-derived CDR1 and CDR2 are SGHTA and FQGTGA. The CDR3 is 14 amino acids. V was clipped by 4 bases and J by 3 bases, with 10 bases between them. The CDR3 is CASSSNPSYNEQFF. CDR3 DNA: TGTGCCAGCAGCTCGAACCCAAGCTACAATGAGCAGTTCTTC.

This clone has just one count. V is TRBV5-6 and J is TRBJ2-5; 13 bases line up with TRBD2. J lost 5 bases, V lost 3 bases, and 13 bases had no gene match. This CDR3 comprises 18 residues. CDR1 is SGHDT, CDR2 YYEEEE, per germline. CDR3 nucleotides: TGTGCCAGCAGCTGGGACATATGGACTAGCGGGAGAAGCGAGACCCAGTACTTC. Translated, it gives CASSWDIWTSGRSETQYF.

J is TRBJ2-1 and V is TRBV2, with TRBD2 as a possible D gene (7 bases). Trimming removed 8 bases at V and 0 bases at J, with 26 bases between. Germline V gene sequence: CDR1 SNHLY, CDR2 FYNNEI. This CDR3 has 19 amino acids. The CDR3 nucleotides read TGTGCCAGCGGGGGGGACATTTCCCGGGACTTTAACTCCTACAATGAGCAGTTCTTC. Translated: CASGGDISRDFNSYNEQFF.

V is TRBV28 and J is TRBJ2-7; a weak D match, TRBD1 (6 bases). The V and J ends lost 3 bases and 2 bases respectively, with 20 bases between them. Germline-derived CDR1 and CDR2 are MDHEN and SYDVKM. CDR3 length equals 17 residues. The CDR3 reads CASSFGRLQGHPYEQYF. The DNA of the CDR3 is TGTGCCAGCAGTTTTGGCCGTCTGCAGGGGCACCCCTACGAGCAGTACTTC.

CDR3 loop: CASSLYSPGELFF. The CDR3 bases are TGTGCCAGCAGCTTGTACAGCCCCGGGGAGCTGTTTTTT. The rearrangement uses TRBV5-8 and TRBJ2-2; D remains ambiguous. V gave up 1 base and J gave up 6 bases, with 7 bases separating them. From germline, CDR1 is SGHTS and CDR2 YDEGEE. The CDR3 totals 13 residues.

DNA of the CDR3: TGTGCCAGCTCTGGGGGCCCTTACGAGCAGTACTTC. It codes for CASSGGPYEQYF. The V call is TRBV6-1, the J call TRBJ2-7; D perhaps matches TRBD1 (6 bases). The CDR3 loop spans 12 amino acids. Germline V CDR1 and CDR2: MNHNS, SASEGT. V lost 8 bases and J lost 4, with 12 bases in between.

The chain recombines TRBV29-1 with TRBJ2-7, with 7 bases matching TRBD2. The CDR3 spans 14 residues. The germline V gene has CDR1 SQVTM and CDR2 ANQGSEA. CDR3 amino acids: CGAHGASGGYEQYF. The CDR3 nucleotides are TGCGGCGCACATGGGGCTAGCGGAGGGTACGAGCAGTACTTC.

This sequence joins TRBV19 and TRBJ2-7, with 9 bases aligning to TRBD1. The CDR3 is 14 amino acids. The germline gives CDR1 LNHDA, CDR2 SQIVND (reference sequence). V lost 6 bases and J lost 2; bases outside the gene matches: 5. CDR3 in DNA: TGTGCCAGTAGATCCGGGACAGGGCCCTACGAGCAGTACTTC. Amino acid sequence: CASRSGTGPYEQYF.

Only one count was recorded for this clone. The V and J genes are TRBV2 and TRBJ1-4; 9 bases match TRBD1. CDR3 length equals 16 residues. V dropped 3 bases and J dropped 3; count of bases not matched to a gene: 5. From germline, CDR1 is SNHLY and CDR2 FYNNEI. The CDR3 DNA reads TGTGCCAGCAGTGAGGACAGGGGAGGATCTAATGAAAAACTGTTTTTT. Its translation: CASSEDRGGSNEKLFF.

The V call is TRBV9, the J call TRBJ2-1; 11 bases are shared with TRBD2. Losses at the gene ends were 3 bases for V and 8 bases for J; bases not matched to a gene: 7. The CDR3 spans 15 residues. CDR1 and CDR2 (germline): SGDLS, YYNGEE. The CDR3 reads CASSGVAGGRDEQFF. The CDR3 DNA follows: TGTGCCAGCAGCGGAGTAGCGGGAGGGCGGGATGAGCAGTTCTTC.

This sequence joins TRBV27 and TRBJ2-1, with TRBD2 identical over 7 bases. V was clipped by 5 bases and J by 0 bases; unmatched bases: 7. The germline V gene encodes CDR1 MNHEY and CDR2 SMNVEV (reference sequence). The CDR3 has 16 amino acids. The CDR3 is CASSQDRDYSYNEQFF. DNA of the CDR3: TGTGCCAGCAGTCAGGATCGGGACTACTCCTACAATGAGCAGTTCTTC.

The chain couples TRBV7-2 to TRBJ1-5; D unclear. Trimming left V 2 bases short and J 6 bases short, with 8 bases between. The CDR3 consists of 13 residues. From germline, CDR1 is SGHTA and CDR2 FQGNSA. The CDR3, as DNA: TGTGCCAGCAGCTTATTGTTCGGTCAGCCCCAGCATTTT. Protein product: CASSLLFGQPQHF.

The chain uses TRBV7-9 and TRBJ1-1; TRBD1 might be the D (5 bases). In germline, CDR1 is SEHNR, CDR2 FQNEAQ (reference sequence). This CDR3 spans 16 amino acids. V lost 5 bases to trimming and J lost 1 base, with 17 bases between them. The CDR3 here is CASSQSEDRKNTEAFF. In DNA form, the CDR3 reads TGTGCCAGCAGCCAGTCAGAAGACAGAAAGAACACTGAAGCTTTCTTT.

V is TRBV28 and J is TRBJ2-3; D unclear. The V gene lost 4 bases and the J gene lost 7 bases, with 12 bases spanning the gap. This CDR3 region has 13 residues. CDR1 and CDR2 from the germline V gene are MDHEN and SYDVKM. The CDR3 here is CASSSLVGYTQYF. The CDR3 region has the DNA TGTGCCAGCAGTTCTCTAGTTGGGTATACGCAGTATTTT.

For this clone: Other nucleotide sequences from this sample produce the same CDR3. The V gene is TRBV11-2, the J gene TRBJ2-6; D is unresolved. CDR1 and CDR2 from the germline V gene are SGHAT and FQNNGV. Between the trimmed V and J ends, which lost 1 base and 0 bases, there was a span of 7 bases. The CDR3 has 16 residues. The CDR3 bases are TGTGCCAGCAGCTTAGGACCGGGCTCTGGGGCCAACGTCCTGACTTTC. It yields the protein CASSLGPGSGANVLTF.

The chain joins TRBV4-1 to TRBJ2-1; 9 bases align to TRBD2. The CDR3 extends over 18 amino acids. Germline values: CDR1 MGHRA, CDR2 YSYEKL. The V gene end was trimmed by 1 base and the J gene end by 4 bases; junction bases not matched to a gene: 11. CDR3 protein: CASSQVASGNPMYNEQFF. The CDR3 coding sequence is TGCGCCAGCAGCCAAGTGGCTAGCGGGAACCCGATGTACAATGAGCAGTTCTTC.

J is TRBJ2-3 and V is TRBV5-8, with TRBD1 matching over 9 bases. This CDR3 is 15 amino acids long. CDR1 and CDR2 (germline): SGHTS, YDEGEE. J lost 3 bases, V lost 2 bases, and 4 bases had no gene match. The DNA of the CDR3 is TGTGCCAGCAGCTTAACAGGGGGCCTGACAGATACGCAGTATTTT. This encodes CASSLTGGLTDTQYF.

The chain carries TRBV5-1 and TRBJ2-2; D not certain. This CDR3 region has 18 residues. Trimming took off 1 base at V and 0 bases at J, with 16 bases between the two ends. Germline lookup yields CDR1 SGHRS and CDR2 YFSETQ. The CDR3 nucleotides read TGCGCCAGCAGCTTGAGAAGTATTTTCGCAGCGAACACCGGGGAGCTGTTTTTT. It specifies CASSLRSIFAANTGELFF.

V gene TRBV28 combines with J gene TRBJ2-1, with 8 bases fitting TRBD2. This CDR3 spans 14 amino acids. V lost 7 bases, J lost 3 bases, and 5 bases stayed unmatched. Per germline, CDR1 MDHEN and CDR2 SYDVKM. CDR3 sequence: CASIPLAGYNEQFF. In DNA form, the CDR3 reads TGTGCCAGCATCCCCCTAGCGGGCTACAATGAGCAGTTCTTC.

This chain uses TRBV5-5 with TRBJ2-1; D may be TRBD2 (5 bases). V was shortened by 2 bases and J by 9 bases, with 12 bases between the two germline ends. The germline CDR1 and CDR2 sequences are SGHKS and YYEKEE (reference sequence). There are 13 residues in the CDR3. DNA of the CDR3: TGTGCCAGCAGCTTCGGCCGAGGAGGTGAGCAGTTCTTC. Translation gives CASSFGRGGEQFF.

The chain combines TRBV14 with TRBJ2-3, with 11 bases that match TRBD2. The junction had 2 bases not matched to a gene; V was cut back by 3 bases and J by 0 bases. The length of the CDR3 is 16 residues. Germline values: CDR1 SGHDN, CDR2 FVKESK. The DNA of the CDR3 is TGTGCCAGCAGCCAGGGGACTAGCGGTAGCACAGATACGCAGTATTTT. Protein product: CASSQGTSGSTDTQYF.

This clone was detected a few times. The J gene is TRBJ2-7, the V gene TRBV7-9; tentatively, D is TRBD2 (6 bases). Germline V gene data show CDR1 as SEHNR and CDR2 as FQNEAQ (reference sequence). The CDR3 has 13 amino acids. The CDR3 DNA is TGTGCGCTAGGCGGGGCAAGCTCCTACGAGCAGTACTTC. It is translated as CALGGASSYEQYF.